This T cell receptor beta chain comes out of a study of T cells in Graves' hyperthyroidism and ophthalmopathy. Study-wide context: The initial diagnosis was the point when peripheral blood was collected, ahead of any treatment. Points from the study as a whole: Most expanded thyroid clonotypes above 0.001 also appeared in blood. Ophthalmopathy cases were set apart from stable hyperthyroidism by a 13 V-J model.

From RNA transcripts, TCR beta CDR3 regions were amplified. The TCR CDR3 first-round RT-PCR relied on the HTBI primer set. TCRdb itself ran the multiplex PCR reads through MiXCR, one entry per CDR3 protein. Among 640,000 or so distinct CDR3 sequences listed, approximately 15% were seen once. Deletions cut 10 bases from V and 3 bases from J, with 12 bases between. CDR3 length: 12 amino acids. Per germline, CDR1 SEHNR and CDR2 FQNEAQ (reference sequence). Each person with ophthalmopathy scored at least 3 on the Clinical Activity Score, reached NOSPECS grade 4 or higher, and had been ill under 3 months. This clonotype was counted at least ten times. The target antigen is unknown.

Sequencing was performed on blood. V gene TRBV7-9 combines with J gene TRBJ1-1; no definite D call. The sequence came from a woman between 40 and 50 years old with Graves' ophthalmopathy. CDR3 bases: TGTGCCACCCGGGCTCCGTACACTGAAGCTTTCTTT. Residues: CATRAPYTEAFF.